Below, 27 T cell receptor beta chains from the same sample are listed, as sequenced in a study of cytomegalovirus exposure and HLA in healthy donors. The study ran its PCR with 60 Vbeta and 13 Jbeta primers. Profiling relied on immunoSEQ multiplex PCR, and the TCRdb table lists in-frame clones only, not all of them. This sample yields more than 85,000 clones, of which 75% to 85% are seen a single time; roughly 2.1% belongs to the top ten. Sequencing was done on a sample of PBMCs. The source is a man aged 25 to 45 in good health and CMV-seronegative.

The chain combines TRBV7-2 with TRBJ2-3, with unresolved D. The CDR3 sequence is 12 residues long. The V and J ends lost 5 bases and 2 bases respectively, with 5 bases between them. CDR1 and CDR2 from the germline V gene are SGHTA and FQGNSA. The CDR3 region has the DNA TGTGCCAGCAGCCTTTCCACAGATACGCAGTATTTT. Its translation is CASSLSTDTQYF.

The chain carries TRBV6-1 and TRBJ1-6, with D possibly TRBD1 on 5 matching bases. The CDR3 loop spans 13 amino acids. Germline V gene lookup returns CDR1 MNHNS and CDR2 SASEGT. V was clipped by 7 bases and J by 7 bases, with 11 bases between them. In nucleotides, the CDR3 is TGTGCCAGCAAGCAGGGTCAGAATTCACCCCTCCACTTT. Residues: CASKQGQNSPLHF.

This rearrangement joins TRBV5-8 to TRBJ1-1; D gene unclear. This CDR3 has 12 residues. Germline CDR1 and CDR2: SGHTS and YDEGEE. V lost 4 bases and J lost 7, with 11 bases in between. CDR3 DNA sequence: TGTGCCAGCAGCGCTAGGTGGAGTGAAGCTTTCTTT. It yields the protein CASSARWSEAFF.

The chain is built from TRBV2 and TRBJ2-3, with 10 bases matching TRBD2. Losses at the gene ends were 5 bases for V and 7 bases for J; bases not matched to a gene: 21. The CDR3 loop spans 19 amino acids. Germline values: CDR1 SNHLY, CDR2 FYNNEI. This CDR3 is CASSTWRKRGGQGRNTQYF. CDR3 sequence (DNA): TGTGCCAGCAGTACTTGGCGAAAGCGGGGGGGCCAGGGGAGAAATACGCAGTATTTT.

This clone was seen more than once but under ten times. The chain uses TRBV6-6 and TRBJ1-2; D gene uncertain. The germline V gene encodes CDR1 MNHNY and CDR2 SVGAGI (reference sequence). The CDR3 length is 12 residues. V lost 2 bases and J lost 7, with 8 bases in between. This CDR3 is CASSYTTSGYTF. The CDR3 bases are TGTGCCAGCAGTTACACTACTAGTGGCTACACCTTC.

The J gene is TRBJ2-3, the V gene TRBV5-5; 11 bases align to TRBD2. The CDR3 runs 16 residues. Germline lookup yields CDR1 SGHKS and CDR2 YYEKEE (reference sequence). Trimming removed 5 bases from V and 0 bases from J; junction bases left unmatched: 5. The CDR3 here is CASSRLAGTSTDTQYF. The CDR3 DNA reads TGTGCCAGCAGTCGACTAGCGGGGACTAGCACAGATACGCAGTATTTT.

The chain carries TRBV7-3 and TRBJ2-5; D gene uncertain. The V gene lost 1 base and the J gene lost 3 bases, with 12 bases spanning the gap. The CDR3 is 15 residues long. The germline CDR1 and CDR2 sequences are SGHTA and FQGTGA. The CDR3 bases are TGTGCCAGCAGCTTAAGTGGTCTAGTTGAAGAGACCCAGTACTTC. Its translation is CASSLSGLVEETQYF.

The CDR3 sequence: CASSYSSFQPQHF. CDR3 in DNA: TGTGCCAGCAGTTACTCGTCTTTTCAGCCCCAGCATTTT. This sequence joins TRBV6-5 and TRBJ1-5; D ambiguous. This CDR3 is 13 amino acids long. Trimming removed 0 bases at V and 6 bases at J, with 6 bases between. Germline assignment: CDR1 MNHEY and CDR2 SVGAGI.

CDR3 sequence: CASSGTEHTEAFF. CDR3 nucleotide sequence: TGTGCCAGCAGTGGGACAGAGCACACTGAAGCTTTCTTT. The rearrangement links TRBV2 to TRBJ1-1; a weak D match, TRBD1 (6 bases). The germline CDR1 and CDR2 sequences are SNHLY and FYNNEI. This CDR3 has 13 amino acids. The ends were cut back, 4 bases at V and 3 bases at J, with 9 bases in the middle.

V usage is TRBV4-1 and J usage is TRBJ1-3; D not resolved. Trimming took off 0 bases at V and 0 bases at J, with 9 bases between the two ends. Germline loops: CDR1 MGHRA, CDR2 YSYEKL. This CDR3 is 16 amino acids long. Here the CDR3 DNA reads TGCGCCAGCAGCCAAGATCTCCTTTCCTCTGGAAACACCATATATTTT. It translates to CASSQDLLSSGNTIYF.

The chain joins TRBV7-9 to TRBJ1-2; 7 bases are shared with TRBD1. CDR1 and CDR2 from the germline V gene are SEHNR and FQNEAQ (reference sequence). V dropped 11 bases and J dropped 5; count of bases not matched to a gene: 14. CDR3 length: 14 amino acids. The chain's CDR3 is CASQGGSMWYGYTF. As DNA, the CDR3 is TGTGCCTCCCAAGGGGGCTCTATGTGGTATGGCTACACCTTC.

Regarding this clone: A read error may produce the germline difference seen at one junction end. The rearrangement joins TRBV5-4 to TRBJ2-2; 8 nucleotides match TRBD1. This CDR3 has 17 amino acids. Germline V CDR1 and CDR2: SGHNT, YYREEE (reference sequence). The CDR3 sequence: CASSSGLHRGDTGELFF. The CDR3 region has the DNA TGCGCCAGCAGCTCGGGATTACACAGGGGGGACACCGGGGAGCTGTTTTTT.

The CDR3 DNA is TGCAGCGTTTCTCAGGCGTTGAACACTGAAGCTTTCTTT. Its translation: CSVSQALNTEAFF. J is TRBJ1-1 and V is TRBV29-1; D remains unclear. The CDR3 has 13 amino acids. The V end lost 5 bases, the J end lost 0 bases, and 10 bases lay between the germline ends. Germline-derived CDR1 and CDR2 are SQVTM and ANQGSEA. Full variable domain (missing parts from reference TRBV29-1 and TRBJ1-1): SAVISQKPSRDICQRGTSLTIQCQVDSQVTMMFWYRQQPGQSLTLIATANQGSEATYESGFVIDKFPISRPNLTFSTLTVSNMSPEDSSIYLCSVSQALNTEAFFGQGTRLTVV.

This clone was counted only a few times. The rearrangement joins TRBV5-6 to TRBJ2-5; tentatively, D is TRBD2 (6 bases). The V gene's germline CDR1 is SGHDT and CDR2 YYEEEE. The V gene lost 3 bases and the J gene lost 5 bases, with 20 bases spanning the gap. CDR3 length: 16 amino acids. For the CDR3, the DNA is TGTGCCAGCAGCTACGATTCGGGGGACCATGGCGAGACCCAGTACTTC. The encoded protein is CASSYDSGDHGETQYF.

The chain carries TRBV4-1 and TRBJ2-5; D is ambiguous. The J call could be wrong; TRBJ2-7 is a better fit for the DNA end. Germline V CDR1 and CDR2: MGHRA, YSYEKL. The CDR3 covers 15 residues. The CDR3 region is CASSQSVLSSYEQYF. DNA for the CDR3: TGCGCCAGCAGCCAATCGGTCTTGAGCTCCTACGAGCAGTACTTC.

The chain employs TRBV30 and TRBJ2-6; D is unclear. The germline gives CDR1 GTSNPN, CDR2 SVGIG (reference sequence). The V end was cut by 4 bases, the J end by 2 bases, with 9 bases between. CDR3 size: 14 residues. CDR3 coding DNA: TGTGCCTGGACCCCCGTCCCTGGGGCCAACGTCCTGACTTTC. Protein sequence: CAWTPVPGANVLTF. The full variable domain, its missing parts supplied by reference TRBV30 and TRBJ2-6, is SQTIHQWPATLVQPVGSPLSLECTVEGTSNPNLYWYRQAAGRGLQLLFYSVGIGQISSEVPQNLSASRPQDRQFILSSKKLLLSDSGFYLCAWTPVPGANVLTFGAGSRLTVL.

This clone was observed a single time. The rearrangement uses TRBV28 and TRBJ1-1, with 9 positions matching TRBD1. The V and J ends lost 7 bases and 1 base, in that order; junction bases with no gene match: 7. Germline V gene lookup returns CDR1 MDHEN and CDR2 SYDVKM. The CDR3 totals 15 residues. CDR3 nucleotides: TGTGCCAGCAATACAGGGGGCGCGGGGAACACTGAAGCTTTCTTT. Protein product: CASNTGGAGNTEAFF.

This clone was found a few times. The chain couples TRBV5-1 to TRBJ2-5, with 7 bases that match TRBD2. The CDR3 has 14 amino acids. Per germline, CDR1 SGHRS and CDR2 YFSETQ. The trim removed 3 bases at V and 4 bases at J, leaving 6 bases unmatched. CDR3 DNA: TGCGCCAGCAGCTCGACGGGGGGATCAGAGACCCAGTACTTC. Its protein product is CASSSTGGSETQYF.

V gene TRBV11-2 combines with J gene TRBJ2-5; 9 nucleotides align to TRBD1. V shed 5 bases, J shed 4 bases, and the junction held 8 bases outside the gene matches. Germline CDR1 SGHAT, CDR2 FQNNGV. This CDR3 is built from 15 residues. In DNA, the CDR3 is TGTGCCAGCAGCCCTAGGACAGGGGAGCGAGAGACCCAGTACTTC. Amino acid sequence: CASSPRTGERETQYF.

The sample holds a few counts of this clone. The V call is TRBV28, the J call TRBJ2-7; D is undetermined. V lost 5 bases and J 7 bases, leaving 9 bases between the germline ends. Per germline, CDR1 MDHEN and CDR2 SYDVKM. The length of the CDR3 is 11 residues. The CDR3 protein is CASSRPREQYF. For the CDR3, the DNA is TGTGCCAGCAGTCGGCCTAGGGAGCAGTACTTC.

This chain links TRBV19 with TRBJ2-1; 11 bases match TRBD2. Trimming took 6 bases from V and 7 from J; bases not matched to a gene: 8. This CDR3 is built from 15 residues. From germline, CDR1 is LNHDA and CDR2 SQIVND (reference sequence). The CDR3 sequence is CASRQLAGGQNEQFF. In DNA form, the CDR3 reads TGTGCCAGTAGACAATTAGCGGGGGGGCAAAATGAGCAGTTCTTC. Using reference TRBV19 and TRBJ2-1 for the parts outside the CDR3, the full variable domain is DGGITQSPKYLFRKEGQNVTLSCEQNLNHDAMYWYRQDPGQGLRLIYYSQIVNDFQKGDIAEGYSVSREKKESFPLTVTSAQKNPTAFYLCASRQLAGGQNEQFFGPGTRLTVL.

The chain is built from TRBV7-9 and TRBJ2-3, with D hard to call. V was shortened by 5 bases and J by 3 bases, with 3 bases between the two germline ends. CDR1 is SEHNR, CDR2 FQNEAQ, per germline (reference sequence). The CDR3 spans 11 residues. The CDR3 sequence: CASSPTDTQYF. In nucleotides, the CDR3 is TGTGCCAGCAGCCCGACAGATACGCAGTATTTT.

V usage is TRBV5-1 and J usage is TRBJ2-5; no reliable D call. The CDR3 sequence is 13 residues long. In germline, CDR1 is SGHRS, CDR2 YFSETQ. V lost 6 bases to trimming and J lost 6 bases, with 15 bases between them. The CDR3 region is CASNDPPEKTQYF. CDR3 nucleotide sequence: TGCGCCAGCAATGACCCCCCGGAGAAGACCCAGTACTTC. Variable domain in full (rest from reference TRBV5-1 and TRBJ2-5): KAGVTQTPRYLIKTRGQQVTLSCSPISGHRSVSWYQQTPGQGLQFLFEYFSETQRNKGNFPGRFSGRQFSNSRSEMNVSTLELGDSALYLCASNDPPEKTQYFGPGTRLLVL.

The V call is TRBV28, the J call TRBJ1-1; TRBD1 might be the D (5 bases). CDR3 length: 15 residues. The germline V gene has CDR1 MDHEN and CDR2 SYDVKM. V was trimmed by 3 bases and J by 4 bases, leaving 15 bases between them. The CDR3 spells CASSFTGKGITEAFF. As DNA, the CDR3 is TGTGCCAGCAGTTTTACGGGTAAGGGGATCACTGAAGCTTTCTTT.

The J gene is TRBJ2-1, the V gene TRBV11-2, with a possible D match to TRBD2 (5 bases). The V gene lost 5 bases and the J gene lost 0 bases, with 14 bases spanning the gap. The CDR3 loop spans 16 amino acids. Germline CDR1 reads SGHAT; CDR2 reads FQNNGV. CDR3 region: CASSPSSRDSYNEQFF. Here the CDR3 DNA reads TGTGCCAGCAGCCCCTCCTCCCGGGACTCCTACAATGAGCAGTTCTTC.

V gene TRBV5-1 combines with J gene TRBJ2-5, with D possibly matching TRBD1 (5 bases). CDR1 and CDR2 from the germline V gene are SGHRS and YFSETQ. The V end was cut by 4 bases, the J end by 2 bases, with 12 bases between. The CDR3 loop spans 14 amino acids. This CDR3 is CASSTERGQETQYF. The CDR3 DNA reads TGCGCCAGCAGCACCGAAAGGGGACAAGAGACCCAGTACTTC. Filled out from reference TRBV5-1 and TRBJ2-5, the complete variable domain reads KAGVTQTPRYLIKTRGQQVTLSCSPISGHRSVSWYQQTPGQGLQFLFEYFSETQRNKGNFPGRFSGRQFSNSRSEMNVSTLELGDSALYLCASSTERGQETQYFGPGTRLLVL.

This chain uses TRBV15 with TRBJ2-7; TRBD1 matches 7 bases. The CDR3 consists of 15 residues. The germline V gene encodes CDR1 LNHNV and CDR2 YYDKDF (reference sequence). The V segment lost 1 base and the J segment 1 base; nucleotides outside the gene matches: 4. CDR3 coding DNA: TGTGCCACCAGCAGAGCAGGGGGATTGTCCTACGAGCAGTACTTC. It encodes CATSRAGGLSYEQYF.